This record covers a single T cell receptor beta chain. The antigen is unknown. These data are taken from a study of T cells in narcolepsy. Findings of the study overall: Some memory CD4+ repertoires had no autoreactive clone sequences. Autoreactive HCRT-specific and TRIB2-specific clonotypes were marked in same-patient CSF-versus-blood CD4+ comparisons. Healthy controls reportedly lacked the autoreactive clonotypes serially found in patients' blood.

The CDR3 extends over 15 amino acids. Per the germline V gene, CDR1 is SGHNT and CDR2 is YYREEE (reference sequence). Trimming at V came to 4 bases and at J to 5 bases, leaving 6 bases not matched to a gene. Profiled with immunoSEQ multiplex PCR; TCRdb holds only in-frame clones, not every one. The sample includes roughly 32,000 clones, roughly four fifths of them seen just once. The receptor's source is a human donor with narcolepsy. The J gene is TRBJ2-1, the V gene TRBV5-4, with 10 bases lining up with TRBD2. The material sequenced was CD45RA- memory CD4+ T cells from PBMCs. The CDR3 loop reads CASSRAGGPHNEQFF. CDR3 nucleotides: TGTGCCAGCAGCCGAGCGGGAGGGCCGCACAATGAGCAGTTCTTC.